Listed below are T cell receptor beta chains from one sample, sequenced in a study of blood T cell repertoires in COVID-19. The data were produced by immunoSEQ multiplex PCR, yet TCRdb's version contains in-frame clones alone and is incomplete. The table records around 100,000 clones, 85% of them present only once. Sequencing was carried out using peripheral blood. All receptors derive from a human donor in a cohort sampled during active COVID-19. Both conserved end residues are part of each CDR3. Fields, in order: V gene, clone size, J gene, D gene, CDR3 protein, CDR3 DNA. D genes are given only for firm matches. Clone size is shown for a subset of rows, as once, few, many or a class of expanded clone.

V: TRBV10-3; size: .; J: TRBJ1-1; D: .; CDR3: CAITPAREDEAFF; DNA: TGTGCCATCACCCCGGCCCGGGAGGATGAAGCTTTCTTT
V: TRBV6-5; size: .; J: TRBJ2-2; D: .; CDR3: CASTQNTGELFF; DNA: TGTGCCAGCACCCAGAACACCGGGGAGCTGTTTTTT
V: TRBV6-4; size: .; J: TRBJ2-7; D: .; CDR3: CASSAQAGSYEQYF; DNA: TGTGCCAGCAGTGCCCAGGCAGGATCCTACGAGCAGTACTTC
V: TRBV18; size: .; J: TRBJ2-3; D: .; CDR3: CASSPAGSADTQYF; DNA: TGTGCCAGCTCACCGGCAGGTTCCGCAGATACGCAGTATTTT
V: TRBV6-5; size: once; J: TRBJ1-2; D: TRBD1; CDR3: CASGRDRGYGYTF; DNA: TGTGCCAGCGGCCGGGACAGAGGCTATGGCTACACCTTC
V: TRBV28; size: .; J: TRBJ2-5; D: TRBD2; CDR3: CASSTPLAGQETQYF; DNA: TGTGCCAGCAGTACCCCTCTAGCGGGGCAAGAGACCCAGTACTTC
V: TRBV5-1; size: .; J: TRBJ2-7; D: TRBD1; CDR3: CASSRGQPNSYEQYF; DNA: TGCGCCAGCAGCCGGGGACAGCCTAACTCCTACGAGCAGTACTTC
V: TRBV7-9; size: .; J: TRBJ2-5; D: TRBD1; CDR3: CASSQGSRQGARETQYF; DNA: TGTGCCAGCAGCCAAGGTTCCCGACAGGGGGCGAGGGAGACCCAGTACTTC
V: TRBV4-1; size: .; J: TRBJ2-1; D: TRBD2; CDR3: CASSQYASGTSYNEQFF; DNA: TGCGCCAGCAGCCAGTATGCTAGCGGAACCTCCTACAATGAGCAGTTCTTC
V: TRBV25-1; size: .; J: TRBJ2-1; D: TRBD2; CDR3: CASSVPGTSNEQFF; DNA: TGTGCCAGCAGTGTTCCCGGGACTAGCAATGAGCAGTTCTTC
V: TRBV24-1; size: .; J: TRBJ2-5; D: .; CDR3: CATSGGGETQYF; DNA: TGTGCCACCAGTGGCGGAGGAGAGACCCAGTACTTC
V: TRBV4-2; size: .; J: TRBJ2-3; D: TRBD2; CDR3: CASSQGAGGPKDTQYF; DNA: TGTGCCAGCAGCCAAGGGGCGGGGGGGCCAAAAGATACGCAGTATTTT
V: TRBV7-9; size: .; J: TRBJ2-5; D: .; CDR3: CASSPPGVETQYF; DNA: TGTGCCAGCAGCCCCCCGGGGGTAGAGACCCAGTACTTC
V: TRBV7-9; size: .; J: TRBJ2-1; D: TRBD2; CDR3: CASSVSGAYNEQFF; DNA: TGTGCCAGCAGCGTTAGCGGGGCATACAATGAGCAGTTCTTC
V: TRBV14; size: .; J: TRBJ1-1; D: .; CDR3: CASSQGQINTEAFF; DNA: TGTGCCAGCAGCCAAGGACAAATCAACACTGAAGCTTTCTTT
V: TRBV28; size: .; J: TRBJ1-1; D: .; CDR3: CASRSQGNTEAFF; DNA: TGTGCCAGCAGATCACAGGGGAACACTGAAGCTTTCTTT
V: TRBV27; size: .; J: TRBJ1-5; D: .; CDR3: CASSPHPGRVSSNQPQHF; DNA: TGTGCCAGCAGTCCACACCCGGGGAGAGTAAGCAGCAATCAGCCCCAGCATTTT
V: TRBV28; size: .; J: TRBJ1-1; D: .; CDR3: CASSLGGLYTEAFF; DNA: TGTGCCAGCAGTTTGGGGGGTTTGTACACTGAAGCTTTCTTT
V: TRBV5-4; size: few; J: TRBJ1-5; D: TRBD1; CDR3: CASSGDRNQPQHF; DNA: TGTGCCAGCAGCGGGGACAGAAATCAGCCCCAGCATTTT
V: TRBV5-4; size: .; J: TRBJ2-5; D: .; CDR3: CASSPQSRVRETQYF; DNA: TGTGCCAGCAGCCCGCAGAGCAGGGTGCGAGAGACCCAGTACTTC
V: TRBV5-4; size: once; J: TRBJ2-1; D: .; CDR3: CASSLARSSYNEQFF; DNA: TGTGCCAGCAGCTTGGCTAGGAGCTCCTACAATGAGCAGTTCTTC
V: TRBV24-1; size: .; J: TRBJ2-2; D: TRBD2; CDR3: CATGGRASTGELFF; DNA: TGTGCCACGGGCGGGAGAGCTAGCACCGGGGAGCTGTTTTTT
V: TRBV28; size: .; J: TRBJ1-5; D: TRBD1; CDR3: CASSLVGQGGQPQHF; DNA: TGTGCCAGCAGTTTGGTTGGACAGGGCGGCCAGCCCCAGCATTTT
V: TRBV15; size: .; J: TRBJ2-7; D: .; CDR3: CATSRDRSYEQYF; DNA: TGTGCCACCAGCAGAGATCGCAGTTACGAGCAGTACTTC
V: TRBV9; size: .; J: TRBJ2-7; D: TRBD1; CDR3: CASSGQTGNEDEQYF; DNA: TGTGCCAGCAGCGGCCAGACAGGGAATGAAGACGAGCAGTACTTC
V: TRBV5-4; size: few; J: TRBJ1-1; D: .; CDR3: CASSYKPGDTEAFF; DNA: TGTGCCAGCAGCTATAAACCGGGGGACACTGAAGCTTTCTTT
V: TRBV6-2/TRBV6-3; size: .; J: TRBJ2-5; D: TRBD1; CDR3: CASSTGGRETQYF; DNA: TGTGCCAGCAGTACAGGGGGCAGGGAGACCCAGTACTTC
V: TRBV9; size: few; J: TRBJ1-6; D: .; CDR3: CASSVDVGQNSPLHF; DNA: TGTGCCAGCAGCGTAGATGTGGGGCAAAATTCACCCCTCCACTTT
V: TRBV27; size: .; J: TRBJ2-7; D: TRBD2; CDR3: CASRVREGPYEQYF; DNA: TGTGCCAGCCGAGTCCGGGAGGGCCCCTACGAGCAGTACTTC
V: TRBV5-1; size: .; J: TRBJ1-4; D: TRBD1; CDR3: CASSLYRGERVELFF; DNA: TGCGCCAGCAGCTTGTACAGGGGGGAACGTGTAGAACTGTTTTTT
V: TRBV7-9; size: .; J: TRBJ2-3; D: .; CDR3: CASSLALASRADTQYF; DNA: TGTGCCAGCAGCTTAGCGCTAGCGTCCCGCGCTGATACGCAGTATTTT
V: TRBV29-1; size: .; J: TRBJ2-2; D: .; CDR3: CSVGRDRPTGELFF; DNA: TGCAGCGTTGGGAGGGACAGACCTACCGGGGAGCTGTTTTTT
V: TRBV27; size: .; J: TRBJ2-7; D: TRBD1; CDR3: CASSLAGTGLPYEQYF; DNA: TGTGCCAGCAGTTTAGCCGGGACAGGGTTGCCCTACGAGCAGTACTTC
V: TRBV18; size: .; J: TRBJ2-7; D: .; CDR3: CASSPPTGYEQYF; DNA: TGTGCCAGCTCACCTCCGACAGGCTACGAGCAGTACTTC
V: TRBV5-1; size: .; J: TRBJ2-1; D: .; CDR3: CASSLQSGEQFF; DNA: TGCGCCAGCAGCCTCCAAAGCGGTGAGCAGTTCTTC
V: TRBV5-1; size: .; J: TRBJ2-1; D: .; CDR3: CASSLEGAGDNEQFF; DNA: TGCGCCAGCAGCTTGGAGGGCGCAGGGGATAATGAGCAGTTCTTC
V: TRBV28; size: .; J: TRBJ1-4; D: TRBD1; CDR3: CASSLGQGGEKLFF; DNA: TGTGCCAGCAGTCTGGGACAGGGTGGGGAAAAACTGTTTTTT
V: TRBV6-5; size: .; J: TRBJ2-1; D: .; CDR3: CASKGQLYNEQFF; DNA: TGTGCCAGCAAAGGACAGCTTTACAATGAGCAGTTCTTC
V: TRBV10-2; size: .; J: TRBJ2-3; D: .; CDR3: CASSESSPSATHTDTQYF; DNA: TGCGCCAGCAGTGAGTCTTCCCCTAGCGCAACCCACACAGATACGCAGTATTTT
V: TRBV11-2; size: .; J: TRBJ1-1; D: .; CDR3: CASSLVRFTEAFF; DNA: TGTGCCAGCAGCTTAGTGCGGTTTACTGAAGCTTTCTTT
V: TRBV4-2; size: few; J: TRBJ1-5; D: .; CDR3: CASSQTEGGTKNQPQHF; DNA: TGTGCCAGCAGCCAAACGGAGGGAGGTACGAAAAATCAGCCCCAGCATTTT
V: TRBV5-1; size: .; J: TRBJ1-2; D: TRBD1; CDR3: CASSSPQGAYGYTF; DNA: TGCGCCAGCAGCTCCCCACAGGGGGCATATGGCTACACCTTC
V: TRBV7-9; size: .; J: TRBJ2-1; D: TRBD2; CDR3: CASSSSRGEGRNEQFF; DNA: TGTGCCAGCAGCTCCTCTCGGGGGGAGGGCCGCAATGAGCAGTTCTTC
V: TRBV20-1; size: .; J: TRBJ1-1; D: .; CDR3: CSANRAAEAFF; DNA: TGCAGTGCTAACAGGGCCGCTGAAGCTTTCTTT
V: TRBV6-6; size: .; J: TRBJ2-1; D: .; CDR3: CASSHNDNEQFF; DNA: TGTGCCAGCAGTCATAATGACAATGAGCAGTTCTTC
V: TRBV11-2; size: .; J: TRBJ2-1; D: TRBD2; CDR3: CASSSRRGGRAGDNEQFF; DNA: TGTGCCAGCAGCTCTCGGAGAGGCGGGAGGGCCGGGGACAATGAGCAGTTCTTC
V: TRBV30; size: once; J: TRBJ1-3; D: TRBD1; CDR3: CASDRAHSGNTIYF; DNA: TGTGCCTCGGACAGGGCGCACTCTGGAAACACCATATATTTT
V: TRBV4-3; size: once; J: TRBJ2-5; D: .; CDR3: CASSQGGAGNQETQYF; DNA: TGCGCCAGCAGCCAAGGAGGAGCAGGGAACCAAGAGACCCAGTACTTC
V: TRBV7-3; size: .; J: TRBJ2-5; D: .; CDR3: CASSSGSTVGETQYF; DNA: TGTGCCAGCAGCTCGGGGAGTACGGTGGGAGAGACCCAGTACTTC
V: TRBV7-9; size: .; J: TRBJ2-1; D: TRBD1; CDR3: CASSLEQTGYNEQFF; DNA: TGTGCCAGCAGCTTAGAGCAGACAGGGTACAATGAGCAGTTCTTC
V: TRBV7-9; size: .; J: TRBJ2-2; D: TRBD1; CDR3: CASSLRPYQGAQNTGELFF; DNA: TGTGCCAGCAGCTTAAGGCCTTACCAGGGGGCCCAGAACACCGGGGAGCTGTTTTTT
V: TRBV11-2; size: .; J: TRBJ2-7; D: TRBD2; CDR3: CASSLDGLAGGGRYF; DNA: TGTGCCAGCAGCTTAGATGGCCTAGCGGGAGGGGGTCGGTACTTC
V: TRBV6-2/TRBV6-3; size: .; J: TRBJ2-5; D: TRBD1; CDR3: CASCRDRGFGETQYF; DNA: TGTGCCAGCTGCCGGGACAGGGGTTTTGGTGAGACCCAGTACTTC
V: TRBV7-8; size: .; J: TRBJ2-1; D: TRBD1; CDR3: CASSTNRGTYNEQFF; DNA: TGTGCCAGCAGCACAAACAGGGGAACCTACAATGAGCAGTTCTTC
V: TRBV3-1/TRBV3-2; size: few; J: TRBJ1-4; D: .; CDR3: CASSPRQANNEKLFF; DNA: TGTGCCAGCAGCCCTCGACAGGCCAACAATGAAAAACTGTTTTTT
V: TRBV28; size: .; J: TRBJ1-6; D: .; CDR3: CASSSGFPKPLHF; DNA: TGTGCCAGCAGTTCAGGGTTCCCTAAACCCCTCCACTTT
V: TRBV5-1; size: .; J: TRBJ2-3; D: TRBD2; CDR3: CASSSGTSVSDTQYF; DNA: TGCGCCAGCAGCTCCGGGACTAGCGTGTCAGATACGCAGTATTTT